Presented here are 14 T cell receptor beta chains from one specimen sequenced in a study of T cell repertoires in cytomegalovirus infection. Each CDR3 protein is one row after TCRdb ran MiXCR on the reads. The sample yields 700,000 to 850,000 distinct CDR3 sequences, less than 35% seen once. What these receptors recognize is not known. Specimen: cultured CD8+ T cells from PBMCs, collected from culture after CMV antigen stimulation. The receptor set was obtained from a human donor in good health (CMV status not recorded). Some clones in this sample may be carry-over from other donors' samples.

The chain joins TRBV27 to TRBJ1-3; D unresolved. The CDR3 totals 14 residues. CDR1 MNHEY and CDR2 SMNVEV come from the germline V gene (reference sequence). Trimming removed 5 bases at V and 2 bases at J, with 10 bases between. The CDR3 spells CASSIGVTGNTIYF. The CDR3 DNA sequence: TGTGCCAGCAGTATCGGGGTTACTGGAAACACCATATATTTT.

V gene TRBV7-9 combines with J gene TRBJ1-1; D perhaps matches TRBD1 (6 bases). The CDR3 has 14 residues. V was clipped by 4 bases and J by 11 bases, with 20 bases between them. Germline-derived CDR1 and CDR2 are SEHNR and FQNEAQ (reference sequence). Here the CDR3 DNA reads TGTGCCAGCAGCTCCCTGACAGGAATCCCCTCGGCTTTCTTT. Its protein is CASSSLTGIPSAFF.

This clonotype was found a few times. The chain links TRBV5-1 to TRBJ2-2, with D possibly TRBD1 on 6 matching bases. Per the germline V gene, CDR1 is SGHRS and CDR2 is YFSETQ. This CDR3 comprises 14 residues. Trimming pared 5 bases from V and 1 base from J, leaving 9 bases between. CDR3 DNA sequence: TGCGCCAGCAGACAACAGGGGAACACCGGGGAGCTGTTTTTT. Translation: CASRQQGNTGELFF.

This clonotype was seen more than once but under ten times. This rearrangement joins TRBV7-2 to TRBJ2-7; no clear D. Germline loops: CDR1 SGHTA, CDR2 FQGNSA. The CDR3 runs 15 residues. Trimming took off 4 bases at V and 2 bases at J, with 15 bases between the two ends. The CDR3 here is CASSSIGGSTYEQYF. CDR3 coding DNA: TGTGCCAGCAGCTCGATCGGCGGCAGTACCTACGAGCAGTACTTC.

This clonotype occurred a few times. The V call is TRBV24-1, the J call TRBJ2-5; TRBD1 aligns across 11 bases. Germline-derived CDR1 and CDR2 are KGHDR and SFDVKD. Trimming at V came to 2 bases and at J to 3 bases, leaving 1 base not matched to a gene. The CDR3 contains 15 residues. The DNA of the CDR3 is TGTGCCACCAGTGATTGGGACAGGGGGGAAGAGACCCAGTACTTC. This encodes CATSDWDRGEETQYF.

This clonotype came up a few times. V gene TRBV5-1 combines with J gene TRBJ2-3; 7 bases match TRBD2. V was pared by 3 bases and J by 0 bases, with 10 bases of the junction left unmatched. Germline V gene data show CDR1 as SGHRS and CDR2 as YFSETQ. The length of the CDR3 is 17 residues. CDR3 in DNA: TGCGCCAGCAGCTCCTCGGGGGGATCCCCTAGCACAGATACGCAGTATTTT. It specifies CASSSSGGSPSTDTQYF.

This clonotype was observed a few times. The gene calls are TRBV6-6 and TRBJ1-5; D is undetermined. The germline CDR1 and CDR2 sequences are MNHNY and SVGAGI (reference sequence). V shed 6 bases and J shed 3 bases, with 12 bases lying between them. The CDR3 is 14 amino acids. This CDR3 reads CASSSAGINQPQHF. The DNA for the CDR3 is TGTGCCAGCAGCTCCGCCGGGATCAATCAGCCCCAGCATTTT.

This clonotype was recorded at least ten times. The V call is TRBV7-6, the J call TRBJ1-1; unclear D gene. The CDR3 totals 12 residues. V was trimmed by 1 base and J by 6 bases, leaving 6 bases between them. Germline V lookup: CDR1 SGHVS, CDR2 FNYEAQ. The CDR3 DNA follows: TGTGCCAGCAGCTTAGGACACTCTGAAGCTTTCTTT. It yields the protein CASSLGHSEAFF.

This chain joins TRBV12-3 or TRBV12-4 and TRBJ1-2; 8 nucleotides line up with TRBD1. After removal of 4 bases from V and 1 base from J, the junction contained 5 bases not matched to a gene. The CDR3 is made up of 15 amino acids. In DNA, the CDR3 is TGTGCCAGCAGTTCCCGGGACAGGAGTAACTATGGCTACACCTTC. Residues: CASSSRDRSNYGYTF.

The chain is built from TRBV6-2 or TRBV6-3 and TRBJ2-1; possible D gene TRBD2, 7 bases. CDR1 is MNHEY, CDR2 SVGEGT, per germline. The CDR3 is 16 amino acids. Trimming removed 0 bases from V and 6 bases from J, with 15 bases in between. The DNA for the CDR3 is TGTGCCAGCAGTTACTCGGGTGCTAGGGGGGGCAATGAGCAGTTCTTC. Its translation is CASSYSGARGGNEQFF.

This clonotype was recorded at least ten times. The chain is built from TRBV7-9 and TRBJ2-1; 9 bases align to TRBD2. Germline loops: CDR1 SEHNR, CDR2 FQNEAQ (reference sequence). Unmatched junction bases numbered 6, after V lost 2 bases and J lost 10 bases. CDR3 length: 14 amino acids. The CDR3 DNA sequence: TGTGCCAGCAGCTTATCGGCTAGCGGGGTAGAGCAGTTCTTC. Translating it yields CASSLSASGVEQFF.

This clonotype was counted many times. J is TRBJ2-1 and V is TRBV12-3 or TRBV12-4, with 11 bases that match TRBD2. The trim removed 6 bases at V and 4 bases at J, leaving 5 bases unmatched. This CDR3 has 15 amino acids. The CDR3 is CASRPGLAVYNEQFF. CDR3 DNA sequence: TGTGCCAGCAGACCGGGACTAGCGGTTTACAATGAGCAGTTCTTC.

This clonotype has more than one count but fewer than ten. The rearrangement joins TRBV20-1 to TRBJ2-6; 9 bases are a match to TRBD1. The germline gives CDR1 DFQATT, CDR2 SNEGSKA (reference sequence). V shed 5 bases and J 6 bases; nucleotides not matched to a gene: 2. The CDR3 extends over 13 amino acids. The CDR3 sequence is CSALQGAANVLTF. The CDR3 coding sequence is TGCAGTGCTTTACAGGGGGCGGCCAACGTCCTGACTTTC.

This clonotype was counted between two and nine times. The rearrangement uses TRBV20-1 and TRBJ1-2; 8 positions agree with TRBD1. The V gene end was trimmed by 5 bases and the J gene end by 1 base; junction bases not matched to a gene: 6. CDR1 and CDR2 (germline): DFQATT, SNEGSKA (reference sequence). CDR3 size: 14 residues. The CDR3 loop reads CSALTGGDNYGYTF. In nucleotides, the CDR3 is TGCAGTGCTCTCACAGGGGGTGATAACTATGGCTACACCTTC.